The present entry profiles one T cell receptor (beta chain) with its context. The sample comes from a study of blood T cell repertoires in COVID-19. The overall study: The United States, Italy and Spain provided the acute and convalescent COVID-19 samples. PBMCs, B-cell-depleted T cells, or T cells were the source of the cDNA or gDNA that made up the material.

Per the original methods: The assay estimated nucleated cells by amplifying reference gene primers. Repertoires were generated with immunoSEQ multiplex PCR, while TCRdb's copy carries only in-frame clones and drops some. V and J calls and clone size follow that table, whereas D and trimming were derived from the DNA. The sample lists about 67,000 clones, 87% seen once, with more than 5% in the top ten. This CDR3 has 16 amino acids. Germline V gene lookup returns CDR1 SGHTA and CDR2 FQGNSA. The trim removed 5 bases at V and 1 base at J, leaving 6 bases unmatched. The sample comprised peripheral blood. This receptor was taken from a man aged 45-60 years with active COVID-19. V and J are TRBV7-2 and TRBJ2-7; 12 bases are a match to TRBD2. The CDR3 reads CASSKAGLAGSYEQYF. The DNA of the CDR3 is TGTGCCAGCAGCAAGGCGGGACTAGCGGGTTCCTACGAGCAGTACTTC.